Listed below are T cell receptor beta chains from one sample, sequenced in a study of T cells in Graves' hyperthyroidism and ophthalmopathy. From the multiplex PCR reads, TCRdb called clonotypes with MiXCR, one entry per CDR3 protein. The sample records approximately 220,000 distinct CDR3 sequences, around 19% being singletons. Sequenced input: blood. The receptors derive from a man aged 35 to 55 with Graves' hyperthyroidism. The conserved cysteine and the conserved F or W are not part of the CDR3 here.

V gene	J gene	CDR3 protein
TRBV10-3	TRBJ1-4	AISERLNEKLF
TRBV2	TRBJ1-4	ASNRDGINEKLV
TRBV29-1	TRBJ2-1	SVGLAGGWEQF
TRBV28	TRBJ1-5	ASSLTGAHGNQPQH
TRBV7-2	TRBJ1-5	ASSPAYVEPQH
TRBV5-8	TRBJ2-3	ASSPDGMSTDTQY
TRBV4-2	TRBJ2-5	ASSQDVPTQETQY
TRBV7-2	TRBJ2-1	ASSLLTSGALRDNEQF
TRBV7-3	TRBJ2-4	ASSQDGTSSNIQY
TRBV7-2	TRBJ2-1	ASSATLGGVEQF
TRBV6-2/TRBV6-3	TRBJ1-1	ASSYDTSEAF
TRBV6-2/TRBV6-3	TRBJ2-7	ASQPREHEQY
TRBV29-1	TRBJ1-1	SGGQLNTEAF
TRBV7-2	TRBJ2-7	ASSLDRQIYEQY
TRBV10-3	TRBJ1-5	AISESAGTGREGQPQH